The 29 T cell receptor beta chains reported below all come from one sample, sequenced in a study of blood T cell repertoires in COVID-19. TCRdb's copy holds only in-frame clones and misses some; the assay was immunoSEQ multiplex PCR. Of a few hundred thousand clones listed, 65% to 90% are singletons. What was sequenced was peripheral blood. These receptors all stem from a middle-aged woman who had recovered from COVID-19.

This chain connects TRBV11-2 to TRBJ2-5, with 10 positions matching TRBD1. With V trimmed by 5 bases and J by 5 bases, 5 bases remained unmatched. CDR3 size: 14 residues. The germline V gene encodes CDR1 SGHAT and CDR2 FQNNGV. The CDR3 DNA reads as TGTGCCAGCAGCCCGGGACAGGGGACCGAGACCCAGTACTTC. Protein sequence: CASSPGQGTETQYF.

The V and J genes are TRBV2 and TRBJ2-2, with a weak D call TRBD2 (5 bases). Germline loops: CDR1 SNHLY, CDR2 FYNNEI. V dropped 8 bases and J dropped 4 bases, with 14 bases sitting between them. The CDR3 sequence is 14 residues long. CDR3 region: CASSPRGFTGELFF. DNA for the CDR3: TGTGCCAGCTCTCCACGGGGATTCACCGGGGAGCTGTTTTTT.

The V call is TRBV19, the J call TRBJ1-1, with 7 bases lining up with TRBD1. From germline, CDR1 is LNHDA and CDR2 SQIVND (reference sequence). V was clipped by 7 bases and J by 2 bases; unmatched bases: 13. This CDR3 has 16 residues. The CDR3 here is CASTRQGFGDNTEAFF. In DNA, the CDR3 is TGTGCCAGTACCAGACAGGGTTTTGGTGATAACACTGAAGCTTTCTTT.

This clone is a singleton in its sample. The rearrangement links TRBV11-2 to TRBJ2-1, with 9 nucleotides matching TRBD1. The trim removed 5 bases at V and 7 bases at J, leaving 3 bases unmatched. Germline CDR1 and CDR2: SGHAT and FQNNGV. The CDR3 length is 13 residues. The CDR3 sequence is CASSQGQGNEQFF. DNA of the CDR3: TGTGCCAGCAGCCAGGGACAGGGTAATGAGCAGTTCTTC.

The chain uses TRBV9 and TRBJ2-2, with a possible D match to TRBD2 (6 bases). The CDR3 runs 17 residues. With 4 bases removed from V and 3 bases from J, the gap between germline ends came to 19 bases. Germline assignment: CDR1 SGDLS and CDR2 YYNGEE. The CDR3 DNA reads as TGTGCCAGCAGCTCCAACCGGGGGATCGGGGACACCGGGGAGCTGTTTTTT. This translates into CASSSNRGIGDTGELFF. Using reference TRBV9 and TRBJ2-2 for the parts outside the CDR3, the full variable domain is DSGVTQTPKHLITATGQRVTLRCSPRSGDLSVYWYQQSLDQGLQFLIQYYNGEERAKGNILERFSAQQFPDLHSELNLSSLELGDSALYFCASSSNRGIGDTGELFFGEGSRLTVL.

V usage is TRBV18 and J usage is TRBJ2-2; TRBD1 aligns across 7 bases. Germline V gene data show CDR1 as KGHSH and CDR2 as LQKENI. With V trimmed by 4 bases and J by 0 bases, 5 bases remained unmatched. The CDR3 loop spans 16 amino acids. Written as DNA, the CDR3 is TGTGCCAGCTCACAATTAGGGACAGCGAACACCGGGGAGCTGTTTTTT. Amino acids: CASSQLGTANTGELFF.

The CDR3 spells CASSYLDRVDTQYF. CDR3 bases: TGTGCCAGCAGTTACTTGGACAGGGTAGATACGCAGTATTTT. V gene TRBV6-6 combines with J gene TRBJ2-3; 8 positions agree with TRBD1. Germline-derived CDR1 and CDR2 are MNHNY and SVGAGI (reference sequence). The V segment lost 1 base and the J segment 5 bases; nucleotides outside the gene matches: 2. The CDR3 extends over 14 amino acids.

The J gene is TRBJ2-1, the V gene TRBV5-1; D is uncertain. The CDR3 has 12 amino acids. Between the trimmed V and J ends, which lost 5 bases and 5 bases, there was a span of 8 bases. Germline lookup yields CDR1 SGHRS and CDR2 YFSETQ. For the CDR3, the DNA is TGCGCCAGCAGTTCTTCCCACAATGAGCAGTTCTTC. Protein: CASSSSHNEQFF.

In its sample, this clone was seen once. The chain combines TRBV2 with TRBJ2-3; 9 bases line up with TRBD2. Germline V lookup: CDR1 SNHLY, CDR2 FYNNEI. The CDR3 has 15 residues. The trim removed 3 bases at V and 4 bases at J, leaving 5 bases unmatched. CDR3 bases: TGTGCCAGCAGTGACGGGCGGGGGGGCCCAGATACGCAGTATTTT. Translated: CASSDGRGGPDTQYF.

V gene TRBV5-8 combines with J gene TRBJ2-3; D not certain. This CDR3 has 16 amino acids. Germline V gene data show CDR1 as SGHTS and CDR2 as YDEGEE. The ends were cut back, 0 bases at V and 4 bases at J, with 15 bases in the middle. For the CDR3, the DNA is TGTGCCAGCAGCTTGGCGCAACAAACCCTCGCAGATACGCAGTATTTT. Its protein product is CASSLAQQTLADTQYF.

This clone was detected a few times. V and J are TRBV7-2 and TRBJ2-5; 7 nucleotides match TRBD2. V gave up 5 bases and J gave up 4 bases; unmatched junction bases: 7. The CDR3 contains 14 residues. The V gene's germline CDR1 is SGHTA and CDR2 FQGNSA. The CDR3 DNA reads TGTGCCAGCAGCCCGCCGGGGAGGGCAGAGACCCAGTACTTC. As protein: CASSPPGRAETQYF.

V usage is TRBV7-2 and J usage is TRBJ1-1; TRBD1 might be the D (5 bases). Germline V gene data show CDR1 as SGHTA and CDR2 as FQGNSA. V dropped 1 base and J dropped 4 bases, with 19 bases sitting between them. The CDR3 is 17 amino acids. Here the CDR3 reads CASSLVAGSRSGTEAFF. The CDR3 nucleotides are TGTGCCAGCAGCTTAGTGGCAGGGTCGAGATCGGGCACTGAAGCTTTCTTT.

The chain carries TRBV5-5 and TRBJ2-7; D perhaps matches TRBD2 (6 bases). The V end was cut by 4 bases, the J end by 2 bases, with 13 bases between. The CDR3 has 14 amino acids. Germline CDR1 is SGHKS and CDR2 is YYEKEE (reference sequence). The CDR3 here is CASSEDWGAYEQYF. In nucleotides, the CDR3 is TGTGCCAGCAGCGAAGATTGGGGGGCCTACGAGCAGTACTTC.

This chain joins TRBV28 and TRBJ2-2, with D possibly matching TRBD2 (7 bases). Germline V gene lookup returns CDR1 MDHEN and CDR2 SYDVKM. The CDR3 covers 15 residues. Trimming left V 7 bases short and J 7 bases short, with 19 bases between. CDR3 residues: CASTLPGGGFGELFF. CDR3 DNA sequence: TGTGCCAGCACCCTCCCGGGGGGCGGATTCGGGGAGCTGTTTTTT.

This clone occurred a few times. The chain couples TRBV27 to TRBJ1-1; D ambiguous. Germline CDR1 is MNHEY and CDR2 is SMNVEV (reference sequence). With 5 bases removed from V and 8 bases from J, the gap between germline ends came to 12 bases. The CDR3 covers 12 residues. CDR3 sequence reads: CASSDPNKEAFF. In DNA form, the CDR3 reads TGTGCCAGCAGTGATCCTAATAAGGAAGCTTTCTTT.

This clone was detected only once. The chain couples TRBV6-2 or TRBV6-3 to TRBJ1-2, with 10 bases aligning to TRBD1. Per germline, CDR1 MNHEY and CDR2 SVGEGT. There are 16 residues in the CDR3. V trimming: 5 bases; J trimming: 3 bases; junction bases outside the gene matches: 9. Here the CDR3 reads CASSTGTGVIDYGYTF. As DNA, the CDR3 is TGTGCCAGCAGTACCGGGACAGGGGTTATTGACTATGGCTACACCTTC.

The chain uses TRBV7-2 and TRBJ2-7, with a possible D match to TRBD1 (6 bases). Germline loops: CDR1 SGHTA, CDR2 FQGNSA. Trimming left V 5 bases short and J 5 bases short, with 13 bases between. This CDR3 spans 13 amino acids. The CDR3: CASSPKTGNEQYF. The CDR3 DNA follows: TGTGCCAGCAGCCCAAAAACAGGGAACGAGCAGTACTTC. The whole variable domain, filled in from reference TRBV7-2 and TRBJ2-7, reads GAGVSQSPSNKVTEKGKDVELRCDPISGHTALYWYRQSLGQGLEFLIYFQGNSAPDKSGLPSDRFSAERTGGSVSTLTIQRTQQEDSAVYLCASSPKTGNEQYFGPGTRLTVT.

This sequence joins TRBV7-2 and TRBJ1-5; D call uncertain. The ends were cut back, 5 bases at V and 6 bases at J, with 11 bases in the middle. The germline V gene encodes CDR1 SGHTA and CDR2 FQGNSA. The CDR3 covers 13 residues. In nucleotides, the CDR3 is TGTGCCAGCAGCGCGGATGAGACTCAGCCCCAGCATTTT. Amino acids: CASSADETQPQHF. Variable domain in full (rest from reference TRBV7-2 and TRBJ1-5): GAGVSQSPSNKVTEKGKDVELRCDPISGHTALYWYRQSLGQGLEFLIYFQGNSAPDKSGLPSDRFSAERTGGSVSTLTIQRTQQEDSAVYLCASSADETQPQHFGDGTRLSIL.

The DNA of the CDR3 is TGTGCCAGCAGAGGCCGGGACAGGGGAAGCAATGAGCAGTTCTTC. The encoded protein is CASRGRDRGSNEQFF. This chain links TRBV6-6 with TRBJ2-1; 10 positions match TRBD1. The trim removed 6 bases at V and 6 bases at J, leaving 8 bases unmatched. From germline, CDR1 is MNHNY and CDR2 SVGAGI (reference sequence). The CDR3 has 15 amino acids.

V usage is TRBV3-1 (or the pseudogene TRBV3-2) and J usage is TRBJ2-5; 8 bases agree with TRBD1. The trim removed 1 base at V and 5 bases at J, leaving 3 bases unmatched. The CDR3 totals 14 residues. Germline V gene sequence: CDR1 LGHDT, CDR2 YNNKEL (reference sequence). The CDR3 region is CASSQVRTGETQYF. CDR3 nucleotides: TGTGCCAGCAGCCAAGTCCGGACAGGGGAGACCCAGTACTTC.

V and J are TRBV10-3 and TRBJ1-2, with D maybe TRBD1 (6 bases). CDR1 is ENHRY and CDR2 is SYGVKD in the germline V gene. CDR3 size: 12 residues. The ends were cut back, 3 bases at V and 6 bases at J, with 8 bases in the middle. Written as DNA, the CDR3 is TGTGCCATCAGTGACAGGGGTCATGGCTACACCTTC. Residues: CAISDRGHGYTF.

V usage is TRBV5-1 and J usage is TRBJ2-5; 9 nucleotides align to TRBD2. With 3 bases clipped from V and 7 bases from J, the junction kept 7 bases outside the gene matches. Looked up from germline, CDR1 is SGHRS and CDR2 is YFSETQ. The CDR3 has 14 residues. CDR3 residues: CASSSGTSPGTQYF. In DNA form, the CDR3 reads TGCGCCAGCAGCTCCGGGACTAGCCCGGGGACCCAGTACTTC. The full variable domain, rest sourced from reference TRBV5-1 and TRBJ2-5, is KAGVTQTPRYLIKTRGQQVTLSCSPISGHRSVSWYQQTPGQGLQFLFEYFSETQRNKGNFPGRFSGRQFSNSRSEMNVSTLELGDSALYLCASSSGTSPGTQYFGPGTRLLVL.

The genes are TRBV28 and TRBJ2-1; 8 bases agree with TRBD1. The trim removed 8 bases at V and 4 bases at J, leaving 7 bases unmatched. Germline assignment: CDR1 MDHEN and CDR2 SYDVKM. This CDR3 comprises 14 residues. CDR3 in DNA: TGTGCCAGCCAACCGGGACAGGAGTACAATGAGCAGTTCTTC. It yields the protein CASQPGQEYNEQFF.

This clone was seen only once. The V call is TRBV7-2, the J call TRBJ1-2, with D unclear. CDR3 length equals 14 residues. Germline V lookup: CDR1 SGHTA, CDR2 FQGNSA. V shed 5 bases and J shed 4 bases, with 14 bases lying between them. CDR3 region: CASSTPAGLYGYTF. In DNA form, the CDR3 reads TGTGCCAGCAGCACACCGGCCGGACTCTATGGCTACACCTTC.

The chain is built from TRBV7-6 and TRBJ2-7, with a possible D match to TRBD1 (5 bases). V lost 0 bases and J lost 6, with 15 bases in between. CDR1 and CDR2 from the germline V gene are SGHVS and FNYEAQ. The CDR3 totals 15 residues. CDR3 DNA sequence: TGTGCCAGCAGCTTAGCGAGTGGGGCCCTCACCGAGCAGTACTTC. This encodes CASSLASGALTEQYF.

The gene calls are TRBV7-2 and TRBJ2-3; 8 nucleotides agree with TRBD2. The CDR3 sequence is 16 residues long. After removal of 3 bases from V and 1 base from J, the junction contained 6 bases not matched to a gene. Germline CDR1 SGHTA, CDR2 FQGNSA. CDR3 in amino acids: CASSLFVSGGTDTQYF. CDR3 nucleotide sequence: TGTGCCAGCAGCTTGTTTGTTAGCGGGGGCACAGATACGCAGTATTTT.

J is TRBJ1-3 and V is TRBV29-1, with a possible D match to TRBD1 (6 bases). The CDR3 runs 14 residues. V was clipped by 5 bases and J by 2 bases, with 13 bases between them. Germline V gene sequence: CDR1 SQVTM, CDR2 ANQGSEA. The CDR3 nucleotides are TGCAGCGTTCTGACAGGCACCGCTGGAAACACCATATATTTT. Its protein product is CSVLTGTAGNTIYF.

The rearrangement uses TRBV24-1 and TRBJ2-1; D is unresolved. The V gene lost 4 bases and the J gene lost 8 bases, with 17 bases spanning the gap. This CDR3 has 15 residues. The V gene's germline CDR1 is KGHDR and CDR2 SFDVKD. CDR3 protein: CATSDEVRPVHEQFF. CDR3 DNA: TGTGCCACCAGTGACGAGGTAAGGCCCGTCCATGAGCAGTTCTTC.

The chain is built from TRBV27 and TRBJ2-5; TRBD2 agrees at 9 bases. CDR3 length: 15 amino acids. Per the germline V gene, CDR1 is MNHEY and CDR2 is SMNVEV (reference sequence). The trim removed 0 bases at V and 5 bases at J, leaving 4 bases unmatched. The CDR3 is CASSLSAGGLETQYF. The CDR3 DNA reads TGTGCCAGCAGTTTATCGGCGGGGGGGCTTGAGACCCAGTACTTC.